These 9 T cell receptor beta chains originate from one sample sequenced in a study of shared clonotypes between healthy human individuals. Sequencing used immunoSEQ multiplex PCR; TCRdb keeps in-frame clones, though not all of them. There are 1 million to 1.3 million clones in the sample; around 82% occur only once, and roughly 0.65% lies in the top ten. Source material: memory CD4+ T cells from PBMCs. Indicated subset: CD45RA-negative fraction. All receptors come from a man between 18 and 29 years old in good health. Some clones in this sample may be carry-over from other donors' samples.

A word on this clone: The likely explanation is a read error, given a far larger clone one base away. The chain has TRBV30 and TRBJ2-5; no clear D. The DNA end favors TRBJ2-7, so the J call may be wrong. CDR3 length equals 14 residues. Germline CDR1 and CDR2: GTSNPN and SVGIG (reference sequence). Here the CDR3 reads CAWSRHPFSYEQYF. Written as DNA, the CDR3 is TGTGCCTGGAGTCGGCACCCCTTCTCCTACGAGCAGTACTTC.

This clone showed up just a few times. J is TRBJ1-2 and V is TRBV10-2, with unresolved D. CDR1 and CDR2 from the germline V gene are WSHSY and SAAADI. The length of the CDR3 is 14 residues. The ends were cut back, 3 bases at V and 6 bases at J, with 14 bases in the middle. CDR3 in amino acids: CASSDSARSDGYTF. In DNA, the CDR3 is TGCGCCAGCAGTGATTCGGCACGTAGTGATGGCTACACCTTC.

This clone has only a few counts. CDR3 protein: CASSQRTPTDTQYF. Written as DNA, the CDR3 is TGCGCCAGCAGCCAAAGGACCCCCACAGATACGCAGTATTTT. The chain carries TRBV4-3 and TRBJ2-3; D remains ambiguous. Germline loops: CDR1 LGHNA, CDR2 YSLEER. Trimming took off 2 bases at V and 2 bases at J, with 8 bases between the two ends. The CDR3 runs to 14 residues.

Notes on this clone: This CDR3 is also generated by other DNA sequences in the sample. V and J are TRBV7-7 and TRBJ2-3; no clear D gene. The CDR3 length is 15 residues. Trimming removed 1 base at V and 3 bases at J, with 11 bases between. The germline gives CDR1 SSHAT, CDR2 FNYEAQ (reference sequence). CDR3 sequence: CASSLGQVGTDTQYF. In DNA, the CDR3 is TGTGCCAGCAGCTTAGGTCAGGTCGGAACAGATACGCAGTATTTT.

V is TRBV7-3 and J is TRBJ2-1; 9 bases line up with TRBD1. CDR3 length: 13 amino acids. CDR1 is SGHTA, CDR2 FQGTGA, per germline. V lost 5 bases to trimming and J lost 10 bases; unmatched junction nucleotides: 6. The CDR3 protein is CASSTDRGGEQFF. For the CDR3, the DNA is TGTGCCAGCAGCACGGACAGGGGAGGCGAGCAGTTCTTC.

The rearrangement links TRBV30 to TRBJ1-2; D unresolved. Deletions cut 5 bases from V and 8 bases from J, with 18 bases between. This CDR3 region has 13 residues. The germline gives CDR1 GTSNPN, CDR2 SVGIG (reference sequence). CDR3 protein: CAWSTRRTEGYTF. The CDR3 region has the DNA TGTGCCTGGTCGACACGCAGGACGGAGGGCTACACCTTC. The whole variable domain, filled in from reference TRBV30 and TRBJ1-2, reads SQTIHQWPATLVQPVGSPLSLECTVEGTSNPNLYWYRQAAGRGLQLLFYSVGIGQISSEVPQNLSASRPQDRQFILSSKKLLLSDSGFYLCAWSTRRTEGYTFGSGTRLTVV.

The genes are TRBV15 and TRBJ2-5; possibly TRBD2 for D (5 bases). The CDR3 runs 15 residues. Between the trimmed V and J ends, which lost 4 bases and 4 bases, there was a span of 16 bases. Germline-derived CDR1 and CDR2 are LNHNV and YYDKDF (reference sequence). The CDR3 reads CATSTTGREGETQYF. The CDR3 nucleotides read TGTGCCACCAGCACGACGGGCAGAGAGGGAGAGACCCAGTACTTC.

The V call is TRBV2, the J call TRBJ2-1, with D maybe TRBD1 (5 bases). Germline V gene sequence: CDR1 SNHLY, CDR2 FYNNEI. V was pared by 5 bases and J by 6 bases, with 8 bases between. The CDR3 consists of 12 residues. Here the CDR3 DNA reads TGTGCCAGCAGTAAGCAGGGCAATGAGCAGTTCTTC. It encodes CASSKQGNEQFF. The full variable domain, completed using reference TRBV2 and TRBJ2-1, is EPEVTQTPSHQVTQMGQEVILRCVPISNHLYFYWYRQILGQKVEFLVSFYNNEISEKSEIFDDQFSVERPDGSNFTLKIRSTKLEDSAMYFCASSKQGNEQFFGPGTRLTVL.

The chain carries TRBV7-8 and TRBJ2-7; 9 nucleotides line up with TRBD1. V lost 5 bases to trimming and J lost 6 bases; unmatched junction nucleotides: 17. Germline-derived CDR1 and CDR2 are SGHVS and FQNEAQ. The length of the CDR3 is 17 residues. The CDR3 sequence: CASSPNPNRGQFSEQYF. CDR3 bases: TGTGCCAGCAGCCCCAACCCTAACAGGGGGCAATTTAGCGAGCAGTACTTC.